The 25 T cell receptor beta chains in this list originate from one sample, sequenced in a study of shared clonotypes between healthy human individuals. CD8 cells classed as naive were CD45RO-negative and positively selected for CCR7, excluding terminally differentiated effector memory CD45RA+ cells. The protocol was immunoSEQ multiplex PCR, while the TCRdb copy is restricted to in-frame clones and leaves out a portion. The sample carries hundreds of thousands of clones, around 95% recorded once. The sequencing input was naive CD8+ T cells sorted from blood. All receptors come from a woman under 40 in good health.

The rearrangement links TRBV27 to TRBJ1-5; no clear D. Germline lookup yields CDR1 MNHEY and CDR2 SMNVEV (reference sequence). V was shortened by 3 bases and J by 7 bases, with 7 bases between the two germline ends. The CDR3 has 12 residues. CDR3 in DNA: TGTGCCAGCAGTTTTCGGGGACAGCCCCAGCATTTT. This sequence encodes CASSFRGQPQHF.

This rearrangement joins TRBV5-8 to TRBJ1-1; TRBD1 might be the D (5 bases). The CDR3 contains 14 residues. V was shortened by 1 base and J by 4 bases, with 11 bases between the two germline ends. Germline V gene sequence: CDR1 SGHTS, CDR2 YDEGEE. DNA of the CDR3: TGTGCCAGCAGCTTGTTCCAGGGAGCCACTGAAGCTTTCTTT. Translated, it gives CASSLFQGATEAFF.

The rearrangement joins TRBV10-1 to TRBJ1-5, with D unresolved. In germline, CDR1 is WNHNN, CDR2 SYGVQD (reference sequence). The CDR3 totals 14 residues. The V end was cut by 0 bases, the J end by 3 bases, with 6 bases between. The CDR3 DNA is TGCGCCAGCAGTGAGTCGGGCTCCAATCAGCCCCAGCATTTT. Translating gives CASSESGSNQPQHF.

The chain combines TRBV5-6 with TRBJ2-2, with TRBD2 matching over 8 bases. The germline CDR1 and CDR2 sequences are SGHDT and YYEEEE. J lost 0 bases, V lost 6 bases, and 10 bases had no gene match. This CDR3 is 17 amino acids long. CDR3 sequence reads: CASTMAGGPTNTGELFF. CDR3 in DNA: TGTGCCAGCACTATGGCGGGGGGACCGACGAACACCGGGGAGCTGTTTTTT.

V usage is TRBV6-4 and J usage is TRBJ1-5, with a tentative D call TRBD1 (6 bases). This CDR3 is built from 13 residues. Germline V gene lookup returns CDR1 MRHNA and CDR2 SNTAGT. Trimming took 6 bases from V and 2 from J, leaving 8 bases between them. CDR3 loop: CASRQGCNQPQHF. The DNA for the CDR3 is TGTGCCAGCAGACAGGGTTGCAATCAGCCCCAGCATTTT.

V usage is TRBV4-1 and J usage is TRBJ2-3; TRBD2 aligns across 7 bases. Germline V gene lookup returns CDR1 MGHRA and CDR2 YSYEKL. The CDR3 consists of 17 residues. With V trimmed by 0 bases and J by 2 bases, 8 bases remained unmatched. This CDR3 is CASSQDRAGASTDTQYF. CDR3 sequence (DNA): TGCGCCAGCAGCCAAGATCGGGCGGGAGCCTCCACAGATACGCAGTATTTT.

This sequence joins TRBV1 and TRBJ2-1; the table names TRBD2, a call not compared with the DNA. TRBV1 is noted as a pseudogene. This CDR3 is built from 17 residues. The chain's CDR3 is CTSSQERTSGRNNEQFF. The CDR3 DNA reads as TGCACCAGCAGTCAAGAGAGAACTAGCGGGAGGAACAATGAGCAGTTCTTC.

The chain links TRBV29-1 to TRBJ1-2; no clear D. Germline values: CDR1 SQVTM, CDR2 ANQGSEA. CDR3 length: 13 amino acids. Trimming removed 4 bases at V and 8 bases at J, with 17 bases between. The CDR3 bases are TGCAGCGTTGTGGCCACAGCGATCGGCGGCTACACCTTC. This sequence encodes CSVVATAIGGYTF.

The V gene is TRBV28, the J gene TRBJ2-1, with 14 bases lining up with TRBD2. The CDR3 is 19 residues long. Germline V gene sequence: CDR1 MDHEN, CDR2 SYDVKM. Losses at the gene ends were 5 bases for V and 7 bases for J; bases not matched to a gene: 16. CDR3 residues: CASSPTASGLAGVRNEQFF. The CDR3 DNA sequence: TGTGCCAGCAGTCCAACCGCCTCGGGACTAGCGGGGGTACGGAATGAGCAGTTCTTC. Complete variable domain (other parts from reference TRBV28 and TRBJ2-1): DVKVTQSSRYLVKRTGEKVFLECVQDMDHENMFWYRQDPGLGLRLIYFSYDVKMKEKGDIPEGYSVSREKKERFSLILESASTNQTSMYLCASSPTASGLAGVRNEQFFGPGTRLTVL.

V is TRBV10-2 and J is TRBJ1-1; D is uncertain. V was pared by 8 bases and J by 0 bases, with 7 bases between. Germline V gene data show CDR1 as WSHSY and CDR2 as SAAADI. This CDR3 is 12 amino acids long. CDR3 DNA sequence: TGCGCCAGCTTCGCGATGAACACTGAAGCTTTCTTT. Its protein product is CASFAMNTEAFF.

The count of this clone is one. The chain employs TRBV27 and TRBJ2-7, with D perhaps assigned TRBD1 or TRBD2 (5 bases each). V lost 3 bases and J lost 7, with 22 bases in between. Germline lookup yields CDR1 MNHEY and CDR2 SMNVEV (reference sequence). The CDR3 totals 16 residues. CDR3 loop: CASSLGVGTERVEQYF. The CDR3 DNA follows: TGTGCCAGCAGTTTGGGAGTCGGGACGGAACGTGTGGAGCAGTACTTC.

This sequence joins TRBV5-1 and TRBJ2-3; maybe TRBD2 (5 bases). Trimming pared 10 bases from V and 0 bases from J, leaving 9 bases between. The CDR3 loop spans 12 amino acids. CDR1 and CDR2 from the germline V gene are SGHRS and YFSETQ. Here the CDR3 reads CAGGYSTDTQYF. DNA for the CDR3: TGCGCCGGAGGCTATAGCACAGATACGCAGTATTTT.

For this clone: This specimen includes other DNA sequences encoding the same CDR3. The chain combines TRBV9 with TRBJ1-1; D possibly corresponds to TRBD1 (5 bases). The ends were cut back, 3 bases at V and 1 base at J, with 7 bases in the middle. The germline gives CDR1 SGDLS, CDR2 YYNGEE. This CDR3 has 13 amino acids. The DNA of the CDR3 is TGTGCCAGCAGCGGGCAGGGGAACACTGAAGCTTTCTTT. Protein sequence: CASSGQGNTEAFF. Drawing the rest from reference TRBV9 and TRBJ1-1, the complete variable domain is DSGVTQTPKHLITATGQRVTLRCSPRSGDLSVYWYQQSLDQGLQFLIQYYNGEERAKGNILERFSAQQFPDLHSELNLSSLELGDSALYFCASSGQGNTEAFFGQGTRLTVV.

The chain recombines TRBV11-2 with TRBJ2-3, with 9 bases identical to TRBD1. Trimming at V came to 4 bases and at J to 4 bases, leaving 9 bases not matched to a gene. CDR1 is SGHAT and CDR2 is FQNNGV in the germline V gene. The CDR3 is 16 amino acids. The CDR3, as DNA: TGTGCCAGCAGCTCTCAGGACAGGGGTGCATCAGATACGCAGTATTTT. Protein sequence: CASSSQDRGASDTQYF.

This clone has only one observation. V gene TRBV7-7 combines with J gene TRBJ1-1; possible D gene TRBD1, 6 bases. The CDR3 spans 17 residues. V was clipped by 4 bases and J by 1 base, with 19 bases between them. Germline V gives CDR1 SSHAT, CDR2 FNYEAQ (reference sequence). CDR3 coding DNA: TGTGCCAGCAGCTGTCCCGGGACAAGGTATCAGAACACTGAAGCTTTCTTT. Its protein is CASSCPGTRYQNTEAFF.

This clone was detected a few times. Other DNA sequences in the sample encode the same CDR3. The V gene is TRBV5-4, the J gene TRBJ2-7; unclear D gene. Germline V gives CDR1 SGHNT, CDR2 YYREEE (reference sequence). This CDR3 has 11 residues. V was clipped by 4 bases and J by 5 bases, with 7 bases between them. CDR3 sequence reads: CASSTDHEQYF. The CDR3 nucleotides are TGTGCCAGCAGCACCGATCACGAGCAGTACTTC.

This chain joins TRBV2 and TRBJ2-5; 10 nucleotides agree with TRBD2. The V gene's germline CDR1 is SNHLY and CDR2 FYNNEI. This CDR3 has 16 amino acids. Trimming took 6 bases from V and 4 from J; bases not matched to a gene: 11. CDR3 sequence reads: CASRGMASGSRETQYF. Here the CDR3 DNA reads TGTGCCAGCAGGGGGATGGCTAGCGGGAGTAGAGAGACCCAGTACTTC.

The chain joins TRBV27 to TRBJ2-4; D is ambiguous. Germline-derived CDR1 and CDR2 are MNHEY and SMNVEV (reference sequence). The CDR3 extends over 14 amino acids. V lost 10 bases and J lost 0, with 13 bases in between. CDR3 sequence (DNA): TGTGCCACGGCCGGTTCACTAGCCAAAAACATTCAGTACTTC. Its protein is CATAGSLAKNIQYF.

The chain uses TRBV11-2 and TRBJ2-5; no clear D. The CDR3 extends over 14 amino acids. V was clipped by 0 bases and J by 4 bases, with 9 bases between them. Germline V lookup: CDR1 SGHAT, CDR2 FQNNGV. The CDR3 loop is CASSLDSRAETQYF. The CDR3 DNA sequence: TGTGCCAGCAGCTTAGATTCAAGGGCAGAGACCCAGTACTTC.

This clone was seen just once. V and J are TRBV30 and TRBJ1-2, with TRBD1 identical over 10 bases. Germline loops: CDR1 GTSNPN, CDR2 SVGIG (reference sequence). The CDR3 loop spans 12 amino acids. The CDR3, as DNA: TGTGCTATGGGACAGGGGTTGGAGGGCTACACCTTC. Its protein is CAMGQGLEGYTF.

This clone was seen a single time. The rearrangement uses TRBV2 and TRBJ2-2; D might be TRBD1 or TRBD2, each matching 6 bases. Germline V lookup: CDR1 SNHLY, CDR2 FYNNEI. Trimming took 8 bases from V and 3 from J, leaving 16 bases between them. The CDR3 has 15 residues. Here the CDR3 reads CASCRGEVDTGELFF. CDR3 nucleotide sequence: TGTGCCAGCTGTAGGGGGGAGGTCGACACCGGGGAGCTGTTTTTT. The whole variable domain, filled in from reference TRBV2 and TRBJ2-2, reads EPEVTQTPSHQVTQMGQEVILRCVPISNHLYFYWYRQILGQKVEFLVSFYNNEISEKSEIFDDQFSVERPDGSNFTLKIRSTKLEDSAMYFCASCRGEVDTGELFFGEGSRLTVL.

The CDR3 reads CASGRSNTGELFF. In nucleotides, the CDR3 is TGTGCCAGCGGGAGGTCCAACACCGGGGAGCTGTTTTTT. The chain is built from TRBV7-3 and TRBJ2-2, with D possibly TRBD2 on 6 matching bases. CDR1 and CDR2 from the germline V gene are SGHTA and FQGTGA. Trimming cost V 8 bases and J 2 bases, with 9 bases left between them. This CDR3 is 13 amino acids long. The complete variable domain, with remaining parts taken from reference TRBV7-3 and TRBJ2-2, reads GAGVSQTPSNKVTEKGKYVELRCDPISGHTALYWYRQSLGQGPEFLIYFQGTGAADDSGLPNDRFFAVRPEGSVSTLKIQRTERGDSAVYLCASGRSNTGELFFGEGSRLTVL.

The CDR3 DNA is TGTGCCAGCAGCCGACAGGGGGCCCCCTACGAGCAGTACTTC. Translation gives CASSRQGAPYEQYF. The V gene is TRBV7-9, the J gene TRBJ2-7; the match to TRBD1 covers 10 bases. Looked up from germline, CDR1 is SEHNR and CDR2 is FQNEAQ (reference sequence). After removal of 5 bases from V and 2 bases from J, the junction contained 3 bases not matched to a gene. The CDR3 sequence is 14 residues long.

The rearrangement uses TRBV7-9 and TRBJ2-1; 7 nucleotides align to TRBD1. CDR1 and CDR2 (germline): SEHNR, FQNEAQ (reference sequence). The V gene end was trimmed by 8 bases and the J gene end by 2 bases; junction bases not matched to a gene: 3. The CDR3 is 13 residues long. CDR3 amino acids: CASRGQAYNEQFF. Here the CDR3 DNA reads TGTGCCAGCCGCGGACAGGCCTACAATGAGCAGTTCTTC.

The rearrangement uses TRBV27 and TRBJ2-3; 13 nucleotides match TRBD2. Germline V CDR1 and CDR2: MNHEY, SMNVEV (reference sequence). The CDR3 contains 16 residues. V lost 4 bases, J lost 5 bases, and 6 bases stayed unmatched. The CDR3 protein is CASSSWTSGSVDTQYF. CDR3 nucleotide sequence: TGTGCCAGCAGTTCATGGACTAGCGGGAGTGTAGATACGCAGTATTTT.